This TCR beta chain came from a study of graft-versus-host responses after intestinal transplantation. As for the study in general: Recipients had multivisceral, liver-intestinal, or isolated intestinal transplants.

Assay: immunoSEQ multiplex PCR; the TCRdb copy retains only in-frame clones and omits some. The data show 15,000 to 20,000 clones, 35% to 40% seen once. Germline values: CDR1 MNHNY, CDR2 SVGAGI (reference sequence). CDR3 length equals 15 residues. Deletions cut 7 bases from V and 3 bases from J, with 19 bases between. Judged by abundance, this clone is medium-sized. This sample comprised alloreactive CD4+ T cells from a mixed lymphocyte reaction culture, obtained before transplantation. Documented subset: CFSE-low proliferating T cells sorted from approximately 6-day pre-transplant mixed lymphocyte reaction (GvH or HvG direction). The genes are TRBV6-6 and TRBJ2-7; D may correspond to TRBD1 or TRBD2 (5 bases each). The source is a human patient who was an organ donor for intestinal transplantation. The CDR3 protein is CASTLGVPGSYEQYF. DNA of the CDR3: TGTGCCAGCACTCTAGGGGTCCCGGGGAGCTACGAGCAGTACTTC.